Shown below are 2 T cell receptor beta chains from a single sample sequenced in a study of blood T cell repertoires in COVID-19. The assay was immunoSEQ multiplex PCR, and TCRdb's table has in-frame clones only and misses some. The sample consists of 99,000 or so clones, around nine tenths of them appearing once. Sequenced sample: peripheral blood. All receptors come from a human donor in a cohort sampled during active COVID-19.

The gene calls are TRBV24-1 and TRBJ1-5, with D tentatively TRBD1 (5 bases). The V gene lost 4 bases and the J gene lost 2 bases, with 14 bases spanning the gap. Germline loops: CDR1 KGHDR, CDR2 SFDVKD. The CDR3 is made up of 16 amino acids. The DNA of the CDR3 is TGTGCCACCAGTGAACGGGGGGACGGAGGCAATCAGCCCCAGCATTTT. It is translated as CATSERGDGGNQPQHF.

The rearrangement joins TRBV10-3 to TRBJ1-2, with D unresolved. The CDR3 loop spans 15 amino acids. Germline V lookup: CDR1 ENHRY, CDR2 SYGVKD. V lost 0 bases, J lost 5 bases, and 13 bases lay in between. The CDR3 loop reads CAISESREGLYGYTF. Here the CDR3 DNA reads TGTGCCATCAGTGAGTCCCGGGAGGGCTTGTATGGCTACACCTTC.